This TCR beta chain was retrieved from a study of OX40 agonist ivuxolimab in advanced cancers. The CDR3 covers 15 residues. Trimming removed 5 bases from V and 0 bases from J, with 14 bases in between. The germline gives CDR1 MNHEY, CDR2 SVGAGI. Repertoires were generated with immunoSEQ multiplex PCR, while TCRdb's copy carries only in-frame clones and drops some. The repertoire holds approximately 64,000 clones, about 88% seen once, with about 0.7% in the top ten. This receptor was taken from an adult with an advanced solid tumor such as melanoma, head and neck, liver or kidney cancer. The chain carries TRBV6-5 and TRBJ2-7; D perhaps matches TRBD1 (6 bases). This sample comprised CD4+ or CD8+ T cells sorted from blood, obtained in a trial of the OX40 agonist ivuxolimab. This CDR3 reads CASSRRTAFSYEQYF. CDR3 DNA: TGTGCCAGCAGTCGGAGGACAGCCTTCTCCTACGAGCAGTACTTC.